This T cell receptor beta chain appears in the sequencing data of a study of blood T cell repertoires in COVID-19. V was shortened by 6 bases and J by 12 bases, with 18 bases between the two germline ends. The CDR3 is 12 amino acids. The germline V gene encodes CDR1 SGHTA and CDR2 FQGNSA. Generated by immunoSEQ multiplex PCR, the TCRdb table keeps only in-frame clones and is missing some. The data contain 210,000 or so clones, roughly 76% of them singletons. Input material: peripheral blood. This sequence originates from a human donor in a cohort sampled during active COVID-19. The V and J genes are TRBV7-2 and TRBJ2-7, with D possibly being TRBD2 (5 bases). As DNA, the CDR3 is TGTGCCAGCAGACATCCATCCGGGAATTTGTACTTC. Its protein is CASRHPSGNLYF.